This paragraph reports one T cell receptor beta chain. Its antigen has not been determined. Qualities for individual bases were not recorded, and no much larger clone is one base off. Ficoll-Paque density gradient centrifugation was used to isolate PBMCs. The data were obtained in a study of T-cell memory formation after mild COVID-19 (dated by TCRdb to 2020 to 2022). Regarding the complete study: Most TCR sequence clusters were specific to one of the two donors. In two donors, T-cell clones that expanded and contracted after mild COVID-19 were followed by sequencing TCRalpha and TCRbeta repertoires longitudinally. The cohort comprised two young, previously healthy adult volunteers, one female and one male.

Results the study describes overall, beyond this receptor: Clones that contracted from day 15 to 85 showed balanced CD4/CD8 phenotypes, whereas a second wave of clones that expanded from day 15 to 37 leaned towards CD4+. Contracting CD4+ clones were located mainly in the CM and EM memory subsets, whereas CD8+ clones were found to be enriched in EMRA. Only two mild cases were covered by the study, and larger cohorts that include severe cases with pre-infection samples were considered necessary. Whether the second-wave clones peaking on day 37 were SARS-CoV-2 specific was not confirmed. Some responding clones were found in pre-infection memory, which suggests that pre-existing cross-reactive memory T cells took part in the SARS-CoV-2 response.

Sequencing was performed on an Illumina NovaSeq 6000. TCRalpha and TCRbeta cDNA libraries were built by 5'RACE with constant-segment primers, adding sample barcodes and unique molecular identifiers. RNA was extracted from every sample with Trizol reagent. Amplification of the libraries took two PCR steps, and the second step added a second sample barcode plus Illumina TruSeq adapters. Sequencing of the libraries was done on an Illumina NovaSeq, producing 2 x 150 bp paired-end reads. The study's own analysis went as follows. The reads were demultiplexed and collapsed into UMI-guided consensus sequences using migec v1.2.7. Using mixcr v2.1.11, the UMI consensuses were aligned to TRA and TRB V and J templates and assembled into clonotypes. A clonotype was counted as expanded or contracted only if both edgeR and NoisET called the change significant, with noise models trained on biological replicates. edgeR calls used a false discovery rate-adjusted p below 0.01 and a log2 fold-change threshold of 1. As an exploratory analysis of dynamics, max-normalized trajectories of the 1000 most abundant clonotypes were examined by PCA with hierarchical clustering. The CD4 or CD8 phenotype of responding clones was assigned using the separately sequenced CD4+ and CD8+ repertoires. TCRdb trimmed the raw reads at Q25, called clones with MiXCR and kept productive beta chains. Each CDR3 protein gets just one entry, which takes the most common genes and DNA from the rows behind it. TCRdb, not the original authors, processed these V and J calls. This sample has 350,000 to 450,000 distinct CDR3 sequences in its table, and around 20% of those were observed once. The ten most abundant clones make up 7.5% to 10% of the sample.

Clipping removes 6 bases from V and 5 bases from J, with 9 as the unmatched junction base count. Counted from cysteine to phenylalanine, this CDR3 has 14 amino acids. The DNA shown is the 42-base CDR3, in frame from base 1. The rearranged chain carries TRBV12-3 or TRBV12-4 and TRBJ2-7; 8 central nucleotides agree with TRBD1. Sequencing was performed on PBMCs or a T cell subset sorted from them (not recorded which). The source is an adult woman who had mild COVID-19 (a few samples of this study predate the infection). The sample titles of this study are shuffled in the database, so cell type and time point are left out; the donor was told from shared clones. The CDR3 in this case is CASSGGQGGHEQYF. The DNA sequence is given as TGTGCCAGCAGCGGCGGACAGGGAGGACACGAGCAGTACTTC.